A single sample is the source of the 17 T cell receptor beta chains below, sequenced in a study of a mutant IDH1 vaccine in newly diagnosed glioma. The antigens of these receptors remain unknown. Measured with immunoSEQ multiplex PCR; TCRdb has only the in-frame clones, and not every one. The data show over 50,000 clones, with over 75% seen just once and roughly 5% held by the top ten. Noted time point: week 47, end of study. A single vaccine dose contained 300 ug of mutant IDH1 20-mer peptide, and topical imiquimod was used with it. The sample in question was PBMCs, obtained from a glioma patient whose treatment included an IDH1 peptide vaccine. The receptors were gathered from a middle-aged woman with glioma. Some clones in this sample may be carry-over from other donors' samples.

The CDR3, as DNA: TGCAGCGTTGAGACCGGGACAGGAGAACTCTACGAGCAGTACTTC. Its protein product is CSVETGTGELYEQYF. The chain recombines TRBV29-1 with TRBJ2-7; 8 positions match TRBD1. This CDR3 region has 15 residues. Germline CDR1 and CDR2: SQVTM and ANQGSEA. J was trimmed by 3 bases and V by 3 bases; bases with no gene match: 10.

Note on this clone: Other DNA variants within this sample encode the same CDR3. The rearrangement joins TRBV7-3 to TRBJ2-5, with D possibly called TRBD1 or TRBD2 (5 bases each). The germline V gene encodes CDR1 SGHTA and CDR2 FQGTGA. Trimming removed 5 bases at V and 1 base at J, with 8 bases between. CDR3 length: 13 residues. The CDR3: CASSPGAQETQYF. CDR3 sequence (DNA): TGTGCCAGCAGCCCCGGGGCCCAAGAGACCCAGTACTTC.

The CDR3 nucleotides read TGTGCCAGCAGCCCGACGGGGGGGTACGAGCAGTACTTC. As protein: CASSPTGGYEQYF. The chain recombines TRBV6-6 with TRBJ2-7; 8 nucleotides match TRBD2. The trim removed 6 bases at V and 4 bases at J, leaving 5 bases unmatched. The CDR3 covers 13 residues. Germline CDR1 and CDR2: MNHNY and SVGAGI (reference sequence).

This clone occurred once. The chain employs TRBV2 and TRBJ2-2, with TRBD2 matching 7 bases. V lost 10 bases, J lost 3 bases, and 11 bases stayed unmatched. The CDR3 spans 15 residues. CDR1 is SNHLY, CDR2 FYNNEI, per germline. The CDR3 here is CATRGSSGYTGELFF. The DNA for the CDR3 is TGTGCCACCCGGGGGTCTAGCGGCTACACCGGGGAGCTGTTTTTT.

The V call is TRBV4-3, the J call TRBJ1-1, with D unclear. The germline CDR1 and CDR2 sequences are LGHNA and YSLEER. V lost 3 bases and J lost 1, with 12 bases in between. CDR3 length: 15 residues. CDR3 DNA sequence: TGCGCCAGCAGCCATTCATGGACCGCGAACACTGAAGCTTTCTTT. Its protein product is CASSHSWTANTEAFF.

The rearrangement joins TRBV4-1 to TRBJ2-2, with D possibly being TRBD1 or TRBD2 (6 bases each). The length of the CDR3 is 16 residues. Germline V gives CDR1 MGHRA, CDR2 YSYEKL. The ends were cut back, 2 bases at V and 4 bases at J, with 14 bases in the middle. CDR3: CASSQRGDGGTGELFF. The CDR3 DNA is TGCGCCAGCAGCCAAAGGGGGGACGGCGGCACCGGGGAGCTGTTTTTT.

This chain links TRBV14 with TRBJ2-1; D not resolved. Per the germline V gene, CDR1 is SGHDN and CDR2 is FVKESK. The CDR3 totals 15 residues. Trimming removed 0 bases at V and 9 bases at J, with 15 bases between. The CDR3 reads CASSQDRAGLGEQFF. The CDR3 region has the DNA TGTGCCAGCAGCCAAGATCGGGCAGGTCTTGGTGAGCAGTTCTTC.

A note on this clone: An end of the junction does not agree with germline; a read error may underlie this. The identical CDR3 is also encoded by other nucleotide sequences in the sample. CDR3 protein: CASSEGDRGRRGTEAFF. In DNA form, the CDR3 reads TGCGCCAGCAGTGAGGGGGACAGGGGGCGCCGCGGCACTGAAGCTTTCTTT. The chain is built from TRBV2 and TRBJ1-1, with 12 bases that match TRBD1. The CDR3 covers 17 residues. Germline V gene sequence: CDR1 SNHLY, CDR2 FYNNEI.

This clone showed up just a few times. This CDR3 reads CSVQQGNGYTF. The CDR3 nucleotides are TGCAGCGTTCAACAGGGGAATGGCTACACCTTC. V and J are TRBV29-1 and TRBJ1-2; 7 nucleotides match TRBD1. The ends lost 5 bases at V and 6 bases at J; junction bases unmatched: 3. The CDR3 runs 11 residues. The germline gives CDR1 SQVTM, CDR2 ANQGSEA.

This clone was found once. This chain connects TRBV19 to TRBJ1-1, with TRBD1 matching over 11 bases. Germline V CDR1 and CDR2: LNHDA, SQIVND (reference sequence). CDR3 length equals 15 residues. Trimming cost V 6 bases and J 4 bases; bases outside gene matches: 7. For the CDR3, the DNA is TGTGCCAGTAGCCTCCGGACAGGGGGCGGCACTGAAGCTTTCTTT. It specifies CASSLRTGGGTEAFF.

The gene calls are TRBV5-1 and TRBJ2-1; TRBD2 is a possible D gene (7 bases). This CDR3 has 15 amino acids. V lost 0 bases and J 5 bases, leaving 12 bases between the germline ends. In germline, CDR1 is SGHRS, CDR2 YFSETQ. The CDR3 DNA is TGCGCCAGCAGCTTGGTTGGGGGGGCCAACAATGAGCAGTTCTTC. It specifies CASSLVGGANNEQFF.

The sample holds one count of this clone. The genes are TRBV19 and TRBJ2-1; 12 nucleotides agree with TRBD2. V shed 3 bases and J 3 bases; nucleotides not matched to a gene: 6. Per germline, CDR1 LNHDA and CDR2 SQIVND (reference sequence). CDR3 length equals 17 residues. CDR3 DNA: TGTGCCAGTAGTATTGGGCTAGCGGGGGGGATCTACAATGAGCAGTTCTTC. Its translation is CASSIGLAGGIYNEQFF. The full variable domain, in which reference TRBV19 and TRBJ2-1 provide the parts outside the CDR3, is DGGITQSPKYLFRKEGQNVTLSCEQNLNHDAMYWYRQDPGQGLRLIYYSQIVNDFQKGDIAEGYSVSREKKESFPLTVTSAQKNPTAFYLCASSIGLAGGIYNEQFFGPGTRLTVL.

This clone was counted a few times. The chain is built from TRBV16 and TRBJ1-1; 7 nucleotides agree with TRBD1. The CDR3 sequence is 15 residues long. V gave up 3 bases and J gave up 6 bases; unmatched junction bases: 10. In germline, CDR1 is KGHSY, CDR2 FQNENV. The CDR3 sequence: CASSHRQGGGPEAFF. CDR3 in DNA: TGTGCCAGCAGCCATCGACAGGGTGGGGGCCCTGAAGCTTTCTTT.

This clone has only a few counts. The sample holds other DNA sequences that translate to the same CDR3. The chain links TRBV5-6 to TRBJ1-5; 10 bases are a match to TRBD1. V trimming: 0 bases; J trimming: 13 bases; junction bases outside the gene matches: 7. There are 14 residues in the CDR3. Looked up from germline, CDR1 is SGHDT and CDR2 is YYEEEE. DNA for the CDR3: TGTGCCAGCAGCTTGGGACAGGGGGCGGGATCTCAGCATTTT. It translates to CASSLGQGAGSQHF.

The chain recombines TRBV7-6 with TRBJ1-1; 9 bases are a match to TRBD1. Germline V gene data show CDR1 as SGHVS and CDR2 as FNYEAQ. CDR3 length equals 15 residues. V was pared by 3 bases and J by 4 bases, with 6 bases of the junction left unmatched. CDR3 loop: CASSFIRDRVTEAFF. CDR3 sequence (DNA): TGTGCCAGCAGCTTCATCCGGGACAGGGTCACTGAAGCTTTCTTT.

This clone was seen a single time. The J gene is TRBJ1-2, the V gene TRBV5-5, with D uncertain. Germline loops: CDR1 SGHKS, CDR2 YYEKEE (reference sequence). With 4 bases removed from V and 4 bases from J, the gap between germline ends came to 14 bases. There are 14 residues in the CDR3. The CDR3 coding sequence is TGTGCCAGCAGCGGGGATGGGGTCCTCTATGGCTACACCTTC. This gives the protein CASSGDGVLYGYTF.

This rearrangement joins TRBV6-1 to TRBJ1-6, with 7 bases that match TRBD1. Germline CDR1 MNHNS, CDR2 SASEGT. The CDR3 consists of 16 residues. V lost 4 bases, J lost 7 bases, and 10 bases stayed unmatched. CDR3 coding DNA: TGTGCCAGCAGTGGAGACAGGGCGAGGTCAAATTCACCCCTCCACTTT. Translating it yields CASSGDRARSNSPLHF.